The subject of this entry is one T cell receptor (beta chain). Its specificity is not known. The CDR3 consists of 15 residues. The V and J ends lost 6 bases and 5 bases, in that order; junction bases with no gene match: 11. CDR1 and CDR2 (germline): MNHEY, SVGAGI. This specimen belongs to a study of cytomegalovirus exposure and HLA in healthy donors. Donors counted as nominally healthy when sampled, yet unrecorded immune exposures were likely. Regarding the study as a whole: The authors later linked a missense DCLRE1C variant to TCR beta V- and J-gene trimming. A later look showed TCR association rates differing by HLA locus, highest for DRB1 and lowest for HLA-C. Clonal expansion was found to be greater in HLA-associated TCR beta chains than in equally common others in a later analysis.

The PCR employed 60 Vbeta primers together with 13 Jbeta primers. Produced via immunoSEQ multiplex PCR; TCRdb's table is partial and in-frame only. Here the sample table reports under 200,000 clones. Sequencing was carried out using PBMCs. The receptor was isolated from a woman aged 18-30 years in good health and CMV-seropositive. This chain joins TRBV6-5 and TRBJ2-5; 8 positions match TRBD1. This CDR3 reads CASSSREHRGETQYF. CDR3 in DNA: TGTGCCAGCAGCTCCCGGGAGCACAGGGGGGAGACCCAGTACTTC.